The T cell receptor (beta chain) under discussion was sequenced for a study of cytomegalovirus exposure and HLA in healthy donors. The study ran its PCR with 60 Vbeta and 13 Jbeta primers. Libraries were prepared by immunoSEQ multiplex PCR; TCRdb keeps only in-frame clonotypes and omits some of them. The table shows fewer than 150,000 clones, with approximately 73% occurring only once. Germline CDR1 and CDR2: SGHDT and YYEEEE. The CDR3 contains 12 residues. Trimming removed 2 bases from V and 3 bases from J, with 6 bases in between. The sample was PBMCs. This rearrangement joins TRBV5-6 to TRBJ2-7; no reliable D call. The sequence was obtained from a human donor in good health. CDR3 residues: CASSFQVYEQYF. The CDR3 DNA follows: TGTGCCAGCAGCTTCCAGGTCTACGAGCAGTACTTC.